The TCR beta chain under discussion was sequenced for a study of blood T cell repertoires in COVID-19. Whole-study context: Italy, Spain and the United States were the sources of the convalescent and acute COVID-19 samples.

This clone has a single count. Produced via immunoSEQ multiplex PCR; TCRdb's table is partial and in-frame only. The data show 150,000 to 200,000 clones, about 89% seen once. Trimming pared 1 base from V and 6 bases from J, leaving 18 bases between. The germline CDR1 and CDR2 sequences are MDHEN and SYDVKM. The CDR3 has 16 residues. This chain connects TRBV28 to TRBJ2-5; D is possibly TRBD2 (6 bases). The receptor comes from a man between 65 and 85 years old with acute or convalescent COVID-19. The sequenced sample was peripheral blood. The CDR3, as DNA: TGTGCCAGCAGTTTATATTCCGGCAGCCGGGGGAAGACCCAGTACTTC. Its protein product is CASSLYSGSRGKTQYF.